This T cell receptor (beta chain) was sequenced during a study of OX40 agonist ivuxolimab in advanced cancers. Looking at the study overall: Ivuxolimab was a fully human IgG2 agonistic monoclonal antibody targeting the costimulatory receptor OX40 (CD134). Intravenous ivuxolimab was administered to patients every 2 weeks at six dose levels: 0.01, 0.1, 0.3, 1.5, 3 and 10 mg/kg. Among the roughly 50 dose-escalation patients, around 20 had hepatocellular carcinoma, 15 or so melanoma, 9 renal cell carcinoma and 9 head and neck cancer. The dose-escalation cohort was about 83% male with a mean age of 60 years, ranging from roughly 23 to 90. Prior anti-PD-1, anti-PD-L1 or anti-CTLA-4 therapy was permitted, and approximately 42% of dose-escalation patients had received checkpoint inhibitors. Partial responses were achieved by three dose-escalation patients, of whom one had hepatocellular carcinoma and two had cutaneous melanoma. Peripheral TCRbeta sequencing aimed to test whether ivuxolimab altered TCR sequence diversity and caused clonal T-cell expansion. The paper reports the monotherapy dose-escalation portion (N of about 47 patients) of the phase I ivuxolimab trial. Summary of the overall study and its limitations: At doses of 0.1 to 3.0 mg/kg, clonal expansion of both CD4+ and CD8+ blood T cells was observed from baseline to week 6. Antigen specificity was not determined for the clonally expanded peripheral T cells. After ivuxolimab, more expanded clones were found on average in CD8+ T cells than in CD4+ T cells. In the 0.1-3.0 mg/kg groups, partial responders were among the patients with the lowest normalized peripheral clonal expansion, particularly in CD8+ T cells. Low levels of normalized T-cell clonal expansion were also shown by some nonresponding patients.

Patients with a history of autoimmune disease or receiving systemic immunosuppression were excluded from the trial. Peripheral blood for TCR sequencing was drawn from every dose cohort at baseline, at cycle 4 day 1 and at cycle 7 day 1. Samples came from an open-label, multicenter, first-in-human phase I dose-escalation trial of ivuxolimab. Adults with locally advanced or metastatic melanoma, renal cell carcinoma, hepatocellular carcinoma or head and neck squamous cell carcinoma were enrolled in the trial. Before TCR sequencing, CD4+ and CD8+ T cells were separately sorted from peripheral blood. From cysteine to phenylalanine, the CDR3 is 17 amino acids long. The entry retains the CDR3 DNA only, 51 bases that are in frame from base 1. As to this clone: Its antigen target is currently unknown. Base qualities were left out, and no much larger clone turns up one base away.

Genomic DNA was extracted from sorted cells for sequencing of the TCRbeta CDR3 region. The immunoSEQ Assay was used for sequencing of TCRbeta CDR3 regions. Entries here come from immuneACCESS through TCRdb and include only in-frame sequences with V and J called. Some clones fail to appear in such tables; in the studies checked, an unresolved V gene covers under half of the shortfall, and the cause of the remainder is unknown. The sample yields just over 14,000 clones; around 90% were counted once. In total, the top ten clones hold roughly a quarter of the sample. The sequence links TRBV1 to TRBJ2-5; TRBD2, the table's D call, was not compared with the DNA. TRBV1 is a pseudogene. The receptor comes from an adult with an advanced solid tumor such as melanoma, head and neck, liver or kidney cancer. The starting material was CD4+ or CD8+ T cells sorted from blood, obtained in a trial of the OX40 agonist ivuxolimab. The CDR3 reads CTSPRTSGRWAQETQYF. The DNA reads TGCACCAGCCCTAGGACTAGCGGGAGGTGGGCGCAAGAGACCCAGTACTTC.